The next 32 T cell receptor beta chains were all read from a single sample in a study of T cells in Graves' hyperthyroidism and ophthalmopathy (dated by TCRdb to 2018 to 2020). Library creation used multiplex PCR. The reads were generated on an Illumina HiSeq 2000. The TCR beta CDR3 regions were amplified from RNA transcripts. A first-round RT-PCR of the TCR CDR3 used the HTBI primer set with the Qiagen OneStep RT-PCR kit. Through fastp at Q25 and MiXCR, TCRdb rebuilt clones from the public reads, retaining in-frame beta chains. One record per CDR3 amino acid sequence lists the most common genes and DNA. This sample lists 500,000 to 650,000 distinct CDR3 sequences; 15% to 20% were detected once. The ten largest clones capture approximately 15% of the sample. Sequencing input: blood. The receptors shown here come from a woman aged 18-35 years with Graves' ophthalmopathy.

This clonotype occurred many times. This chain links TRBV29-1 with TRBJ2-1; D not certain. Trimming cost V 7 bases and J 5 bases, with 12 bases left between them. CDR1 SQVTM and CDR2 ANQGSEA come from the germline V gene. The length of the CDR3 is 12 residues. CDR3 nucleotide sequence: TGCAGCGCCCCGTTGTTCGACAATGAGCAGTTCTTC. Amino acids: CSAPLFDNEQFF.

This clonotype was detected ten times or more. The gene calls are TRBV6-2 or TRBV6-3 and TRBJ1-1, with D hard to call. The CDR3 runs 13 residues. Germline CDR1 and CDR2: MNHEY and SVGEGT. Trimming shortened V by 10 bases and J by 7 bases, and 19 bases separated the two germline ends. Here the CDR3 DNA reads TGTGCCATCGAGACGGATCGAAGTGGTGAAGCTTTCTTT. Protein product: CAIETDRSGEAFF.

The chain joins TRBV11-2 to TRBJ2-5, with TRBD1 as a possible D gene (5 bases). CDR3 length equals 15 residues. V lost 5 bases, J lost 0 bases, and 13 bases lay in between. Germline lookup yields CDR1 SGHAT and CDR2 FQNNGV. Here the CDR3 DNA reads TGTGCCAGCAGCGAGCCCTCAGGGAACCAAGAGACCCAGTACTTC. This encodes CASSEPSGNQETQYF.

Turning to this clonotype: The junction shows a germline mismatch at one end, possibly a read error. This chain connects TRBV7-2 to TRBJ2-3; D might be TRBD1 or TRBD2, each matching 5 bases. This CDR3 is 15 amino acids long. CDR1 and CDR2 from the germline V gene are SGHTA and FQGNSA. The CDR3 reads CASSFNRLTTGTQYF. DNA for the CDR3: TGTGCCAGTAGCTTTAATCGACTAACCACAGGTACGCAGTATTTT. Full variable domain (outside the CDR3, taken from reference TRBV7-2 and TRBJ2-3): GAGVSQSPSNKVTEKGKDVELRCDPISGHTALYWYRQSLGQGLEFLIYFQGNSAPDKSGLPSDRFSAERTGGSVSTLTIQRTQQEDSAVYLCASSFNRLTTGTQYFGPGTRLTVL.

This clonotype has ten or more counts. The chain is built from TRBV18 and TRBJ1-2; the match to TRBD1 covers 8 bases. CDR1 and CDR2 from the germline V gene are KGHSH and LQKENI. The CDR3 is made up of 14 amino acids. The V and J ends lost 8 bases and 2 bases, in that order; junction bases with no gene match: 7. CDR3: CASQEDRENYGYTF. In DNA, the CDR3 is TGTGCCAGCCAAGAGGACAGGGAGAACTATGGCTACACCTTC.

This clonotype was recorded a few times. CDR3 in DNA: TGTGCCAGCAGCCCTTGGGACCGTAGCACAGATACGCAGTATTTT. As protein: CASSPWDRSTDTQYF. The chain is built from TRBV7-3 and TRBJ2-3; D tentatively fits TRBD1 or TRBD2 (5 bases each). Germline V gene data show CDR1 as SGHTA and CDR2 as FQGTGA. This CDR3 spans 15 amino acids. V was clipped by 5 bases and J by 0 bases, with 12 bases between them.

This chain uses TRBV5-1 with TRBJ2-1; perhaps TRBD2 as D (5 bases). Looked up from germline, CDR1 is SGHRS and CDR2 is YFSETQ. V lost 4 bases, J lost 0 bases, and 17 bases lay in between. The CDR3 length is 17 residues. Here the CDR3 DNA reads TGCGCCAGCAGCACGGACCGGGGTTCGAGCTCCTACAATGAGCAGTTCTTC. This codes for CASSTDRGSSSYNEQFF.

The chain links TRBV10-3 to TRBJ2-3; D is tentatively TRBD1 or TRBD2 (6 bases each). This CDR3 is built from 13 residues. V gave up 10 bases and J gave up 2 bases, with 13 bases separating them. In germline, CDR1 is ENHRY, CDR2 SYGVKD. For the CDR3, the DNA is TGTGCCAGTCGGGGGCTCGACACAGATACGCAGTATTTT. It specifies CASRGLDTDTQYF.

The chain has TRBV12-3 or TRBV12-4 and TRBJ1-2; possibly TRBD1 for D (5 bases). Trimming removed 5 bases at V and 3 bases at J, with 16 bases between. CDR3 length: 15 amino acids. This CDR3 reads CASSPRRRGDYGYTF. In nucleotides, the CDR3 is TGTGCCAGCAGTCCCCGCCGTCGAGGGGACTATGGCTACACCTTC.

This clonotype was counted many times. The genes are TRBV11-1 and TRBJ1-2; the D is unclear. The CDR3 spans 14 residues. V lost 1 base to trimming and J lost 1 base, with 7 bases between them. CDR1 is SGHAT and CDR2 is FQDESV in the germline V gene (reference sequence). CDR3 protein: CASSLERDNYGYTF. The CDR3 DNA follows: TGTGCCAGCAGCTTAGAAAGGGATAACTATGGCTACACCTTC. The full variable domain, completed using reference TRBV11-1 and TRBJ1-2, is EAEVAQSPRYKITEKSQAVAFWCDPISGHATLYWYRQILGQGPELLVQFQDESVVDDSQLPKDRFSAERLKGVDSTLKIQPAELGDSAMYLCASSLERDNYGYTFGSGTRLTVV.

This clonotype was recorded at least ten times. The chain employs TRBV30 and TRBJ1-4; D uncertain. CDR1 and CDR2 from the germline V gene are GTSNPN and SVGIG (reference sequence). V gave up 2 bases and J gave up 7 bases, with 11 bases separating them. CDR3 length: 13 residues. CDR3 DNA: TGTGCCTGGAGTCGGGAGGAGAGTGAAAAACTGTTTTTT. Translating gives CAWSREESEKLFF. Together with reference TRBV30 and TRBJ1-4, the CDR3 gives the full variable domain: SQTIHQWPATLVQPVGSPLSLECTVEGTSNPNLYWYRQAAGRGLQLLFYSVGIGQISSEVPQNLSASRPQDRQFILSSKKLLLSDSGFYLCAWSREESEKLFFGSGTQLSVL.

The table lists this clonotype with many counts. This chain links TRBV11-2 with TRBJ1-1; the D gene is possibly TRBD1 (5 bases). The CDR3 sequence is 19 residues long. Trimming took 1 base from V and 3 from J, leaving 24 bases between them. The germline V gene encodes CDR1 SGHAT and CDR2 FQNNGV. CDR3 loop: CASSLVGWQGKPLDTEAFF. The DNA of the CDR3 is TGTGCCAGCAGCTTAGTAGGGTGGCAGGGTAAGCCGTTGGACACTGAAGCTTTCTTT.

This clonotype was counted at least ten times. The V gene is TRBV30, the J gene TRBJ1-2; 10 bases are shared with TRBD1. CDR3 size: 14 residues. CDR1 is GTSNPN and CDR2 is SVGIG in the germline V gene (reference sequence). The ends lost 0 bases at V and 7 bases at J; junction bases unmatched: 5. CDR3 nucleotides: TGTGCCTGGAGTGTAGACGGGACAGGGGTTGGCTACACCTTC. Amino acid sequence: CAWSVDGTGVGYTF.

This clonotype was detected ten times or more. The CDR3 DNA reads as TGTGCCAGCAGTTTCCGACAGGGAGGGAACTATGGCTACACCTTC. Translating it yields CASSFRQGGNYGYTF. The V gene is TRBV28, the J gene TRBJ1-2, with 7 bases lining up with TRBD1. V shed 3 bases and J 2 bases; nucleotides not matched to a gene: 6. The CDR3 is 15 amino acids. Germline CDR1 and CDR2: MDHEN and SYDVKM.

This clonotype has at least ten counts. The genes are TRBV24-1 and TRBJ2-7; tentative D call: TRBD2 (6 bases). The germline V gene encodes CDR1 KGHDR and CDR2 SFDVKD. The V and J ends lost 2 bases and 2 bases respectively, with 12 bases between them. This CDR3 comprises 15 residues. CDR3 in amino acids: CATSDSQGLAYEQYF. CDR3 DNA sequence: TGTGCCACCAGTGATTCGCAGGGACTCGCCTACGAGCAGTACTTC.

The J gene is TRBJ2-7, the V gene TRBV12-3 or TRBV12-4; the D is unclear. V was clipped by 2 bases and J by 6 bases, with 2 bases between them. The CDR3 runs 10 residues. The CDR3 coding sequence is TGTGCCAGCAGTTTACGCGAGCAGTACTTC. It encodes CASSLREQYF.

This clonotype has ten or more counts. CDR3 amino acids: CASSRGTPNEKLFF. The CDR3, as DNA: TGTGCCAGCAGCCGGGGGACACCTAATGAAAAACTGTTTTTT. This sequence joins TRBV2 and TRBJ1-4; D may be TRBD1 (6 bases). Trimming took 6 bases from V and 3 from J, leaving 11 bases between them. The CDR3 spans 14 residues. Germline-derived CDR1 and CDR2 are SNHLY and FYNNEI.

This clonotype showed up just once. A much larger clone lies a single base off, so this may be a read error. This chain joins TRBV6-2 or TRBV6-3 and TRBJ1-1, with D perhaps matching TRBD1 (6 bases). CDR1 and CDR2 (germline): MNHEY, SVGEGT. The CDR3 runs 16 residues. The CDR3 DNA reads as TGTGCCAGCAGTTACGGAGCGGACAGAATGAACACTGAAGCTTCCTTT. Protein product: CASSYGADRMNTEASF.

This clonotype was observed a few times. CDR3 sequence: CASSELARNNEQFF. CDR3 in DNA: TGTGCCAGCTCCGAACTAGCCCGAAACAATGAGCAGTTCTTC. The rearrangement joins TRBV9 to TRBJ2-1, with D tentatively TRBD2 (6 bases). The germline V and J ends were trimmed by 7 bases and 5 bases, with 16 bases remaining between them. The germline CDR1 and CDR2 sequences are SGDLS and YYNGEE. The CDR3 consists of 14 residues.

This clonotype appeared a few times. V usage is TRBV2 and J usage is TRBJ2-3; 12 bases fit TRBD2. The CDR3 contains 16 residues. The germline gives CDR1 SNHLY, CDR2 FYNNEI. V shed 6 bases and J 5 bases; nucleotides not matched to a gene: 9. This chain's CDR3 is CASRAGLAGTQDTQYF. CDR3 sequence (DNA): TGTGCCAGCAGGGCTGGACTAGCGGGAACTCAAGATACGCAGTATTTT. Full variable domain (remainder filled in from reference TRBV2 and TRBJ2-3): EPEVTQTPSHQVTQMGQEVILRCVPISNHLYFYWYRQILGQKVEFLVSFYNNEISEKSEIFDDQFSVERPDGSNFTLKIRSTKLEDSAMYFCASRAGLAGTQDTQYFGPGTRLTVL.

The CDR3 DNA sequence: TGCAGTGCTGAGGACAGGGGAATGGCTAATGAAAAACTGTTTTTT. The encoded protein is CSAEDRGMANEKLFF. J is TRBJ1-4 and V is TRBV20-1; 9 nucleotides agree with TRBD1. Germline trimming cut 5 bases from V and 3 bases from J; bases unmatched to any gene: 7. The CDR3 runs 15 residues. Per germline, CDR1 DFQATT and CDR2 SNEGSKA (reference sequence).

The table lists this clonotype with many counts. The genes are TRBV29-1 and TRBJ2-3, with D perhaps TRBD1 (7 bases). Germline V CDR1 and CDR2: SQVTM, ANQGSEA. The ends were cut back, 0 bases at V and 0 bases at J, with 13 bases in the middle. The length of the CDR3 is 16 residues. The CDR3 DNA sequence: TGCAGCGTTGAAGATAGGCGGGGACAGAGCACAGATACGCAGTATTTT. Protein: CSVEDRRGQSTDTQYF.

A few counts support this clonotype. This chain uses TRBV7-9 with TRBJ1-3, with D possibly TRBD1 on 6 matching bases. This CDR3 has 14 residues. V was cut by 5 bases and J by 0 bases, with 8 bases left in between. The germline V gene has CDR1 SEHNR and CDR2 FQNEAQ (reference sequence). CDR3 DNA: TGTGCCAGCAGCCGGGGGCTCTCTGGAAACACCATATATTTT. Translating it yields CASSRGLSGNTIYF.

This clonotype has more than one count but fewer than ten. This chain joins TRBV7-9 and TRBJ2-4; no clear D. CDR3 length equals 16 residues. V was pared by 5 bases and J by 0 bases, with 14 bases between. The germline CDR1 and CDR2 sequences are SEHNR and FQNEAQ (reference sequence). The CDR3 sequence is CASSPRTGLAKNIQYF. The CDR3 DNA sequence: TGTGCCAGCAGCCCAAGGACCGGTCTAGCCAAAAACATTCAGTACTTC. The full variable domain, with the rest looked up from reference TRBV7-9 and TRBJ2-4, is DTGVSQNPRHKITKRGQNVTFRCDPISEHNRLYWYRQTLGQGPEFLTYFQNEAQLEKSRLLSDRFSAERPKGSFSTLEIQRTEQGDSAMYLCASSPRTGLAKNIQYFGAGTRLSVL.

This clonotype was detected a few times. The rearrangement links TRBV9 to TRBJ1-2, with 7 bases aligning to TRBD1. The CDR3 length is 15 residues. J lost 0 bases, V lost 0 bases, and 2 bases had no gene match. CDR1 and CDR2 from the germline V gene are SGDLS and YYNGEE. The DNA for the CDR3 is TGTGCCAGCAGCGTAGCAGGGGGGTCTAACTATGGCTACACCTTC. Translated, it gives CASSVAGGSNYGYTF. Looking up the rest from reference TRBV9 and TRBJ1-2 gives the full variable domain: DSGVTQTPKHLITATGQRVTLRCSPRSGDLSVYWYQQSLDQGLQFLIQYYNGEERAKGNILERFSAQQFPDLHSELNLSSLELGDSALYFCASSVAGGSNYGYTFGSGTRLTVV.

Note on this clonotype: This sequence may be a read error, since a much larger clone differs from it by one base. The chain has TRBV28 and TRBJ1-6; 8 bases map to TRBD1. This CDR3 is 14 amino acids long. Per germline, CDR1 MDHEN and CDR2 SYDVKM. The J segment lost 9 bases and the V segment lost 4 bases, leaving 5 bases of the junction unmatched. The CDR3 loop is CASSWTGTSSPLHF. The CDR3 coding sequence is TGTGCCAGCAGTTGGACAGGGACTAGTTCACCCCTCCACTTT.

This clonotype showed up just a few times. The chain has TRBV29-1 and TRBJ2-1, with TRBD1 as a possible D gene (6 bases). Germline loops: CDR1 SQVTM, CDR2 ANQGSEA. With 1 base removed from V and 6 bases from J, the gap between germline ends came to 13 bases. CDR3 size: 14 residues. The CDR3 nucleotides are TGCAGCGTTGAAGGACGTTACAGGGCCAATGAGCAGTTCTTC. It encodes CSVEGRYRANEQFF.

This clonotype has a count of ten or more. V gene TRBV5-1 combines with J gene TRBJ2-1, with 8 bases aligning to TRBD2. CDR1 and CDR2 from the germline V gene are SGHRS and YFSETQ. The CDR3 consists of 15 residues. J lost 9 bases, V lost 0 bases, and 8 bases had no gene match. CDR3 residues: CASSLDQRESVEQFF. The CDR3 DNA follows: TGCGCCAGCAGCTTGGACCAGCGGGAGAGCGTTGAGCAGTTCTTC. Complete variable domain (other parts from reference TRBV5-1 and TRBJ2-1): KAGVTQTPRYLIKTRGQQVTLSCSPISGHRSVSWYQQTPGQGLQFLFEYFSETQRNKGNFPGRFSGRQFSNSRSEMNVSTLELGDSALYLCASSLDQRESVEQFFGPGTRLTVL.

This clonotype was seen many times. CDR3 sequence (DNA): TGTGCCAGCAGGAGGGGGACAGGGCTAGAGAATGAGCAGTTCTTC. Amino acid sequence: CASRRGTGLENEQFF. J is TRBJ2-1 and V is TRBV9; TRBD1 aligns across 9 bases. The CDR3 contains 15 residues. After removal of 5 bases from V and 7 bases from J, the junction contained 10 bases not matched to a gene. Germline lookup yields CDR1 SGDLS and CDR2 YYNGEE.

This clonotype was observed at least ten times. The genes are TRBV11-2 and TRBJ2-5; D call uncertain. V lost 1 base, J lost 5 bases, and 11 bases lay in between. The CDR3 has 14 amino acids. Germline CDR1 is SGHAT and CDR2 is FQNNGV. For the CDR3, the DNA is TGTGCCAGCAGCTTAGCGCAGGTCGAGGAGACCCAGTACTTC. Translation gives CASSLAQVEETQYF.

The chain recombines TRBV5-8 with TRBJ1-2; 12 bases agree with TRBD1. From germline, CDR1 is SGHTS and CDR2 YDEGEE. CDR3 length: 15 residues. V lost 5 bases, J lost 5 bases, and 7 bases stayed unmatched. CDR3 residues: CASSTRDRGLYGYTF. The CDR3 region has the DNA TGTGCCAGCAGTACCCGGGACAGGGGGCTGTATGGCTACACCTTC.

This clonotype was counted many times. This chain joins TRBV28 and TRBJ1-5; 7 bases line up with TRBD1. This CDR3 is built from 13 residues. Trimming removed 11 bases from V and 0 bases from J; junction bases left unmatched: 4. The germline gives CDR1 MDHEN, CDR2 SYDVKM. This CDR3 is CAGTAYSNQPQHF. CDR3 sequence (DNA): TGTGCCGGGACAGCGTATAGCAATCAGCCCCAGCATTTT.